This T cell receptor beta chain was profiled in a study of breast tumors, draining lymph nodes, adjacent tissues. The study, taken as a whole, reports: The lymph node origin of tumor T cells was framed as consistent with a hypothesis, not demonstrated. Most tumor T cells seemingly derive from lymph node, then expand in tumor.

The trim removed 1 base at V and 7 bases at J, leaving 6 bases unmatched. This CDR3 has 14 amino acids. The V gene's germline CDR1 is SGHVS and CDR2 FNYEAQ. TCRdb re-called the multiplex PCR reads through MiXCR, storing one row per CDR3 protein. Among 150,000 to 250,000 distinct CDR3 sequences listed, 31% were seen once. This clonotype was picked up many times. Its target is not known. The lymph nodes were axillary draining lymph nodes from breast cancer patients. Sequenced: axillary lymph node tissue. The chain carries TRBV7-6 and TRBJ2-7; 8 nucleotides line up with TRBD2. The sequence was obtained from a female donor with breast cancer. Some clones in this sample may be carry-over from other donors' samples. CDR3 residues: CASSLDGRAQEQYF. Written as DNA, the CDR3 is TGTGCCAGCAGCTTAGACGGGAGGGCCCAAGAGCAGTACTTC.